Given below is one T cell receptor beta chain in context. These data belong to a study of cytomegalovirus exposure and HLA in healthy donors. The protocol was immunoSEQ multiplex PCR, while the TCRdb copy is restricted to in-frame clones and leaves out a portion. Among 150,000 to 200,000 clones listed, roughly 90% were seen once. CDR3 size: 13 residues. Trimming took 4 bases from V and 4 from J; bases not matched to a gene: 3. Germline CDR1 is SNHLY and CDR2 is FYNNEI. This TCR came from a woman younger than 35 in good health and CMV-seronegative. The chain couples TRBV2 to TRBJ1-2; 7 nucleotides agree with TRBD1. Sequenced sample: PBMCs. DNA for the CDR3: TGTGCCAGCAGTGGCGACAGGGTCTATGGCTACACCTTC. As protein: CASSGDRVYGYTF.